Below, 18 T cell receptor beta chains from the same sample are listed, as sequenced in a study of shared clonotypes between healthy human individuals. The repertoire was sequenced with immunoSEQ multiplex PCR; TCRdb's copy has only in-frame clones and lacks some. The sample records around 1,100,000 clones, about 72% being singletons. Sequenced input: memory CD4+ T cells from PBMCs. Indicated subset: CD45RA-negative fraction. These receptors came from a man aged 18 to 29 in good health. Some clones in this sample may be carry-over from other donors' samples.

This clone occurred a few times. The chain couples TRBV5-1 to TRBJ2-3; unclear D gene. The V end lost 10 bases, the J end lost 6 bases, and 9 bases lay between the germline ends. The germline gives CDR1 SGHRS, CDR2 YFSETQ. The CDR3 has 10 amino acids. The CDR3 DNA reads as TGCGCCCTAATAAAGGATACGCAGTATTTT. It translates to CALIKDTQYF.

In its sample, this clone was seen a few times. This rearrangement joins TRBV29-1 to TRBJ2-1; D uncertain. Deletions cut 0 bases from V and 15 bases from J, with 9 bases between. The CDR3 covers 10 residues. Looked up from germline, CDR1 is SQVTM and CDR2 is ANQGSEA. Here the CDR3 reads CSVEDPPRFF. CDR3 coding DNA: TGCAGCGTTGAAGACCCGCCGCGGTTCTTC.

CDR3 nucleotides: TGTGCCAGCACCCCTGGGGGGGGACTAGCGGGAAGCGAGCAGTACTTC. It translates to CASTPGGGLAGSEQYF. The chain combines TRBV27 with TRBJ2-7; 13 positions agree with TRBD2. The CDR3 loop spans 16 amino acids. Germline CDR1 MNHEY, CDR2 SMNVEV (reference sequence). The trim removed 7 bases at V and 6 bases at J, leaving 12 bases unmatched.

The CDR3 loop reads CASSYRDGSTDTQYF. CDR3 nucleotides: TGTGCCAGCAGCTACCGGGACGGAAGCACAGATACGCAGTATTTT. The chain is built from TRBV28 and TRBJ2-3, with D tentatively TRBD1 or TRBD2 (5 bases each). Trimming left V 6 bases short and J 0 bases short, with 13 bases between. Germline CDR1 and CDR2: MDHEN and SYDVKM. CDR3 size: 15 residues.

The V call is TRBV4-1, the J call TRBJ2-1; no clear D. V was trimmed by 4 bases and J by 7 bases, leaving 5 bases between them. The germline V gene has CDR1 MGHRA and CDR2 YSYEKL. The CDR3 totals 11 residues. The CDR3 sequence is CASSLVNEQFF. The CDR3 DNA reads as TGCGCCAGCAGCCTAGTGAATGAGCAGTTCTTC.

V and J are TRBV6-4 and TRBJ1-2; D uncertain. There are 14 residues in the CDR3. CDR1 is MRHNA and CDR2 is SNTAGT in the germline V gene. V lost 6 bases, J lost 4 bases, and 15 bases lay in between. The CDR3 nucleotides are TGTGCCAGCAGCGAGGACTTCGCCAGCTATGGCTACACCTTC. Its translation is CASSEDFASYGYTF.

The chain carries TRBV28 and TRBJ2-7; the match to TRBD1 covers 12 bases. The V gene end was trimmed by 5 bases and the J gene end by 6 bases; junction bases not matched to a gene: 8. The CDR3 contains 15 residues. Germline loops: CDR1 MDHEN, CDR2 SYDVKM. CDR3 coding DNA: TGTGCCAGCAGTCCTTGGGGACAGGGGGCGAGCGAGCAGTACTTC. Translated: CASSPWGQGASEQYF.

This clone appeared once. This sequence joins TRBV2 and TRBJ1-1; no reliable D call. V shed 5 bases and J shed 0 bases, with 7 bases lying between them. Germline CDR1 reads SNHLY; CDR2 reads FYNNEI. This CDR3 region has 13 residues. CDR3 nucleotides: TGTGCCAGCAGTATCCTCATGAACACTGAAGCTTTCTTT. The encoded protein is CASSILMNTEAFF.

This chain connects TRBV4-2 to TRBJ1-2; weak D call: TRBD1 (5 bases). Trimming removed 0 bases from V and 4 bases from J, with 12 bases in between. The CDR3 has 15 residues. Germline assignment: CDR1 LGHNA and CDR2 YNFKEQ. This CDR3 is CASSQDSLGAYGYTF. The CDR3, as DNA: TGTGCCAGCAGCCAAGATAGTTTAGGGGCCTATGGCTACACCTTC.

The V and J genes are TRBV5-6 and TRBJ1-2; D is perhaps TRBD1 (5 bases). This CDR3 is 14 amino acids long. The V and J ends lost 7 bases and 4 bases respectively, with 17 bases between them. Looked up from germline, CDR1 is SGHDT and CDR2 is YYEEEE. In DNA form, the CDR3 reads TGTGCCAGCCGATTTAAGGGGCTGGGCTATGGCTACACCTTC. Translating gives CASRFKGLGYGYTF.

The V gene is TRBV9, the J gene TRBJ2-3; the D gene is possibly TRBD2 (6 bases). CDR3 length equals 15 residues. Germline V gene data show CDR1 as SGDLS and CDR2 as YYNGEE. The ends were cut back, 5 bases at V and 1 base at J, with 14 bases in the middle. CDR3 loop: CASSSGLRGTDTQYF. The CDR3, as DNA: TGTGCCAGCAGTAGCGGCCTCCGAGGCACAGATACGCAGTATTTT. Full variable domain (missing parts from reference TRBV9 and TRBJ2-3): DSGVTQTPKHLITATGQRVTLRCSPRSGDLSVYWYQQSLDQGLQFLIQYYNGEERAKGNILERFSAQQFPDLHSELNLSSLELGDSALYFCASSSGLRGTDTQYFGPGTRLTVL.

The chain uses TRBV5-4 and TRBJ2-1, with 13 bases that match TRBD2. Germline V gives CDR1 SGHNT, CDR2 YYREEE (reference sequence). This CDR3 is built from 18 residues. The ends lost 4 bases at V and 5 bases at J; junction bases unmatched: 12. The CDR3 loop reads CASSAGLAGLSYNNEQFF. CDR3 in DNA: TGTGCCAGCAGCGCGGGACTAGCGGGATTGAGTTACAACAATGAGCAGTTCTTC.

This clone has just one count. The rearrangement joins TRBV28 to TRBJ2-3; D is uncertain. This CDR3 spans 15 amino acids. Germline V gene sequence: CDR1 MDHEN, CDR2 SYDVKM. Trimming cost V 6 bases and J 1 base, with 14 bases left between them. CDR3 in DNA: TGTGCCAGCAGAGCCCGTGAGCGCCGCACAGATACGCAGTATTTT. Protein product: CASRARERRTDTQYF. Drawing the rest from reference TRBV28 and TRBJ2-3, the complete variable domain is DVKVTQSSRYLVKRTGEKVFLECVQDMDHENMFWYRQDPGLGLRLIYFSYDVKMKEKGDIPEGYSVSREKKERFSLILESASTNQTSMYLCASRARERRTDTQYFGPGTRLTVL.

The chain is built from TRBV9 and TRBJ2-3; the match to TRBD2 covers 12 bases. This CDR3 spans 15 amino acids. The germline V gene encodes CDR1 SGDLS and CDR2 YYNGEE. V lost 4 bases to trimming and J lost 11 bases; unmatched junction nucleotides: 11. The CDR3 is CASSPQSLAGGEQYF. CDR3 coding DNA: TGTGCCAGCAGCCCTCAGAGTCTAGCGGGAGGGGAGCAGTATTTT.

To note about this clone: The sample contains more than one DNA sequence encoding this CDR3. The chain combines TRBV5-1 with TRBJ1-5; possible D gene TRBD1, 6 bases. V was cut by 0 bases and J by 2 bases, with 9 bases left in between. Germline V lookup: CDR1 SGHRS, CDR2 YFSETQ. The CDR3 is 15 residues long. The DNA of the CDR3 is TGCGCCAGCAGCTTGGAAGGGGGAGGCAATCAGCCCCAGCATTTT. Translated: CASSLEGGGNQPQHF.

The chain carries TRBV5-1 and TRBJ2-1; 10 nucleotides align to TRBD2. V gave up 5 bases and J gave up 1 base; unmatched junction bases: 3. The length of the CDR3 is 15 residues. CDR1 and CDR2 from the germline V gene are SGHRS and YFSETQ. The CDR3 region has the DNA TGCGCCAGCAGTAAACTAGCGGGATCCTACAATGAGCAGTTCTTC. Translation gives CASSKLAGSYNEQFF. The full variable domain, completed using reference TRBV5-1 and TRBJ2-1, is KAGVTQTPRYLIKTRGQQVTLSCSPISGHRSVSWYQQTPGQGLQFLFEYFSETQRNKGNFPGRFSGRQFSNSRSEMNVSTLELGDSALYLCASSKLAGSYNEQFFGPGTRLTVL.

The chain combines TRBV6-5 with TRBJ1-2; maybe TRBD1 (6 bases). V gave up 2 bases and J gave up 4 bases, with 11 bases separating them. The CDR3 runs 14 residues. The V gene's germline CDR1 is MNHEY and CDR2 SVGAGI. The CDR3 DNA reads as TGTGCCAGCAGTTACAGGGGGGATATCTATGGCTACACCTTC. Translation gives CASSYRGDIYGYTF.

CDR3 loop: CASGGGSGNTIYF. The CDR3 bases are TGTGCCAGCGGGGGAGGGTCTGGAAACACCATATATTTT. The chain is built from TRBV28 and TRBJ1-3; tentatively, D is TRBD1 (5 bases). V lost 8 bases, J lost 1 base, and 9 bases lay in between. This CDR3 comprises 13 residues. In germline, CDR1 is MDHEN, CDR2 SYDVKM. Supplemented by reference TRBV28 and TRBJ1-3, the full variable domain reads DVKVTQSSRYLVKRTGEKVFLECVQDMDHENMFWYRQDPGLGLRLIYFSYDVKMKEKGDIPEGYSVSREKKERFSLILESASTNQTSMYLCASGGGSGNTIYFGEGSWLTVV.